Here is one TCR beta chain with its context. This sample stems from a study of blood T cell repertoires in COVID-19. Study as a whole: Both acute and convalescent COVID-19 samples were obtained from the United States, Italy and Spain. From T cells, B-cell-depleted T cells, or PBMCs came the material, which was cDNA or gDNA.

Data came from immunoSEQ multiplex PCR; TCRdb stores just in-frame clones and leaves some out. The table shows about 320,000 clones, with roughly nine tenths occurring only once. The junction had 26 bases not matched to a gene; V was cut back by 0 bases and J by 0 bases. Germline CDR1 and CDR2: LGHNT and FRNRAP. The CDR3 totals 24 residues. Everyone who took part was roughly 18 to 95 years old, and they came from fewer than 25 US areas. Sequences were obtained from PBMCs or T cells enriched from blood (not recorded which). The receptor was isolated from a man aged 55 to 70 who had recovered from COVID-19. V and J are TRBV12-5 and TRBJ2-7; 10 bases are a match to TRBD2. The chain's CDR3 is CASGLVLPGLAGEPNYLHSYEQYF. CDR3 DNA: TGTGCTAGTGGTTTGGTACTACCGGGTCTAGCGGGAGAGCCGAACTACCTACACTCCTACGAGCAGTACTTC.